This T cell receptor beta chain was sequenced for a study of metastatic and nonmetastatic thyroid tumors. Not a single patient had been given any form of treatment at any point before undergoing thyroid surgery. Ten or more counts support this clone. Using MiXCR, TCRdb re-called clones from the PCR reads. The sample has about 93,000 clones; roughly 12% are singletons. J gave up 0 bases and V 0 bases, and 12 bases lay outside the gene matches. There are 19 residues in the CDR3. Germline CDR1 is SGDLS and CDR2 is YYNGEE. This TCR came from a female donor with papillary thyroid cancer or a benign thyroid nodule (not recorded which). Some clones in this sample may be carry-over from other donors' samples. The specimen sequenced was blood. V is TRBV9 and J is TRBJ2-1; 7 bases fit TRBD2. CDR3: CASSVESRASGLSYNEQFF. The CDR3 nucleotides are TGTGCCAGCAGCGTAGAATCCCGGGCTAGCGGACTCTCCTACAATGAGCAGTTCTTC.